This T cell receptor beta chain was obtained from a study of long-term antiretroviral therapy in people with HIV (dated by TCRdb to the early 2020s). Regarding the complete study: The earliest samples were collected about a decade before the 2015 WHO recommendation for immediate ART, when ART was typically delayed until CD4 counts fell. Among the 25 to 35 participants with HIV, eleven to twelve were female. Whether ART initiation and durable HIV suppression were associated with changes in peripheral blood TRB repertoire composition and diversity was tested in a retrospective serial study. The cohort contributed over 150 cryopreserved PBMC samples from 25 to 35 adults with confirmed HIV infection, collected serially over a mean of around 6 years (range 1-12). No cross-contamination during QIAcube processing turned up in test extractions that ran a monoclonal T-cell line alongside 33 polyclonal samples. Overall study results and their limits: Compared with controls, HIV repertoires had narrower CDR3 length ranges, and the network structure pointed to an antigen-experienced repertoire that shifted only slightly toward naive after ART. Unsorted PBMC were profiled instead of sorted CD4+ and CD8+ T cells because pre-ART samples had limited cell numbers. Expanded TRB clones identified before ART initiation dominated the repertoire across all time points, though the dominance fluctuated and decreased in many PLHIV after ART. Owing to limited PBMC availability, only the TCR beta chain was sequenced, without alpha chain pairing. The samples span the years 2004 to 2017, and the ART regimens used at that time may not be as effective as current regimens. Starting ART was linked to a significant rise in TRB diversity, yet even after long-term ART the diversity remained significantly lower than in transplant donor controls. Inferences about post-ART repertoire changes were limited because no data were available on ART adherence, viral resistance or therapy changes.

There are 13 amino acids in the CDR3, from cysteine to phenylalanine inclusive. This entry keeps only the CDR3 DNA: 39 bases, framed from base 1. Looking up the germline V gene yields CDR1 KGHSH and CDR2 LQKENI. After removal of 6 bases from V and 5 bases from J, the junction retains 5 bases not matched to a gene. The immunoSEQ hsTCRB v3.0 assay was used at survey level resolution for TRB variable region sequencing. A depth of roughly 35,000-55,000 T-cell genomes per sample was targeted for TRB sequencing. TRB libraries were pooled and sequenced on an Illumina MiSeq using a v3 150-cycle kit. In the original analysis: Repertoire analysis was performed in R inside a reproducible Nextflow workflow that covered QC, data transformation and analysis. LymphoSeq2, an R package for exploring AIRR-Seq data, was used to implement the custom analyses. Four samples that yielded fewer than 5000 total TRB sequences were excluded, so that more than 150 HIV repertoires were analyzed. Of the roughly 190 retained HIV repertoires, roughly 61 were collected before and 129 after ART initiation. Repertoires were downsampled to 5000 TRB nucleotide sequences, with summary statistics averaged over 100 downsampling iterations. The analysis kept only TRB sequences whose CDR3 regions were at least seven amino acids long. A Shannon entropy-derived clonality score and the Gini coefficient were used to measure diversity. Repertoire networks linked the top 5000 CDR3 amino acid sequences whenever two sequences differed by an edit distance of one. GLIPH2 predicted antigen specificity groups and MHC restriction for TRB CDR3 amino acid sequences. To flag known associations with CMV, EBV, HIV or tissue antigens, CDR3 amino acid sequences were compared against VDJdb and McPAS-TCR. Pre-ART, post-ART and control groups were compared with Wilcoxon signed-rank tests and Holm-Bonferroni correction. TCRdb took this table from immuneACCESS and kept in-frame rearrangements with V and J called. Such tables lack part of the clones; where checked against another copy, unresolved V genes explain under half of the gap, and the rest is unexplained. That table is the source of V, J and clone size, and D and trimming were worked out from the DNA. For this sample the table gives 26,000 or so clones, of which roughly 90% were detected only once. Together, the top ten hold about 4.3% of the sample.

This clone appeared a single time. No cognate antigen has been identified for it. Per-nucleotide qualities are absent, and no much larger clonotype sits a single base away. To be included, a participant needed at least one PBMC sample from before ART initiation plus at least two post-ART samples. Treatment was received in the United States of America by all participants with HIV. Before DNA extraction, cryopreserved samples of roughly 0.95-10 million PBMC were thawed and washed. At the time of the earliest PBMC sample, participants with HIV were aged between roughly 20 and 60 years. Each participant contributed PBMC samples from 1-4 timepoints before ART initiation and 2-8 timepoints after ART initiation, with a median of 7 samples. For every participant, serial HIV viral load, CD4+ T-cell count, ART history and demographic data were obtained. A Qiagen kit on a QIAcube was used to extract genomic DNA from unsorted PBMC, with samples processed in batches of 12.

This material consisted of unsorted PBMCs, taken 0.5 years after starting antiretroviral therapy. This TCR was sampled from a young woman with HIV. The rearranged chain carries TRBV18 and TRBJ2-5; 8 bases in the junction line up with TRBD2. The sequence in DNA is TGTGCCAGCTCCCCCCGGGGGGGGGAGACCCAGTACTTC. Translated, this is CASSPRGGETQYF.